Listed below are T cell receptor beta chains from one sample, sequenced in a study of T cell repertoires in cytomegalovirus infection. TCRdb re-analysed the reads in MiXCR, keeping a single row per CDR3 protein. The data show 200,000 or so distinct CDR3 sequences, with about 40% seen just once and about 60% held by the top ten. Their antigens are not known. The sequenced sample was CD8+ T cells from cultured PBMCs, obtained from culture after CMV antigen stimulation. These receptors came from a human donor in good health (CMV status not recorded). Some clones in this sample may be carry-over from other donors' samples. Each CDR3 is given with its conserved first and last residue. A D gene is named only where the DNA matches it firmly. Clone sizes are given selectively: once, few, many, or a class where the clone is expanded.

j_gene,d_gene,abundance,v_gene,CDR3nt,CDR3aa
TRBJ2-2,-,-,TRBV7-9,TGTGCCAGCAGCTCCGGGGATACCGGGGAGCTGTTTTTT,CASSSGDTGELFF
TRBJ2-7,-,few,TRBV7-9,TGTGCCAGCAGCTTAAGGAGTTCCGAGCAGTACTTC,CASSLRSSEQYF
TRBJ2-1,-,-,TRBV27,TGTGCCAGCAGTTTATTAGGGGGGGCTGCCTACAATGAGCAGTTCTTC,CASSLLGGAAYNEQFF
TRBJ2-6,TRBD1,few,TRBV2,TGTGCCAGGGACAGGGGGAGTGGGGCCAACGTCCTGACTTTC,CARDRGSGANVLTF
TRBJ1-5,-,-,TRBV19,TGTGCCAGTGATGCAGGGCACTGGCCCCAGCATTTT,CASDAGHWPQHF
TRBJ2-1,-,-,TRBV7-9,TGTGCCAGCACCGACAATGAGCAGTTCTTC,CASTDNEQFF
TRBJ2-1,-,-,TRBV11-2,TGTGCCAGCAGCTTACATCAGGGTCGGGTGCAGTTCTTC,CASSLHQGRVQFF
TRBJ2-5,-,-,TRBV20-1,TGCAGTGCTAGGCCTGGCACGGAGACGCAAGAGACCCAGTACTTC,CSARPGTETQETQYF
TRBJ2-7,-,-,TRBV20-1,TGCAGTGCTAGAGGGCCCACCGCTTCCTACGAGCAGTACTTC,CSARGPTASYEQYF
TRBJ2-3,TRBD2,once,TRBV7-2,TGTGCCAGCAGCTTAGGGCTAGCGGGGGGGCATATCTGGGATACGCAGTATTTT,CASSLGLAGGHIWDTQYF
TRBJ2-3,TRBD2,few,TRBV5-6,TGTGCCAGCAGCTGGCCTAGCGGGGAAGGAGATACGCAGTATTTT,CASSWPSGEGDTQYF
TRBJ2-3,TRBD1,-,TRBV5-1,TGCGCCAGCAGCTGGTACTCAGGGGGAGAAGCAGATACGCAGTATTTT,CASSWYSGGEADTQYF
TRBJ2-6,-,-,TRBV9,TGTGCCAGCAGCGTACGCTCTGGGGCCAACGTCCTGACTTTC,CASSVRSGANVLTF
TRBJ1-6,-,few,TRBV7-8,TGTGCCAGCAGCGGGACCGTCAAGCGGGATTCACCCCTCCACTTT,CASSGTVKRDSPLHF
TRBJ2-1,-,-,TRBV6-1,TGTGCCAGCAGTGAAGCGACTAGTCTATTTTCGAATGAGCAGTTCTTC,CASSEATSLFSNEQFF
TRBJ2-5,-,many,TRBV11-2,TGTGCCAGCAGCTCGACAACTAGGCTCCAAGAGACCCAGTACTTC,CASSSTTRLQETQYF
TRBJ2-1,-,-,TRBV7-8,TGTGCCAGCAGCTTAGTGCCGGAAGGGTACAATGAGCAGTTCTTC,CASSLVPEGYNEQFF
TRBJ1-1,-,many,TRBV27,TGTGCCAGCACCCGGACCAGGATGAACACTGAAGCTTTCTTT,CASTRTRMNTEAFF
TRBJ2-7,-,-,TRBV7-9,TGTGCCAGCAGCTGGAACCAGCCCTACGAGCAGTACTTC,CASSWNQPYEQYF
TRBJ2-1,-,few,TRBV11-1,TGTGCCAGCAGCCCTTTACGGGGTTTGGATGAGCAGTTCTTC,CASSPLRGLDEQFF
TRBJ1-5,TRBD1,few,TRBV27,TGTGCCAGCAGTACCTTACAGGGGAATCAGCCCCAGCATTTT,CASSTLQGNQPQHF
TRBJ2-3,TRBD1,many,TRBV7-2,TGTGCCAGCAGAACACTGGACAGGGGAAGCACAGATACGCAGTATTTT,CASRTLDRGSTDTQYF
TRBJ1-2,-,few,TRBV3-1,TGTGCCAGCAGCCAAGGGGCCTATGGCTACACCTTC,CASSQGAYGYTF
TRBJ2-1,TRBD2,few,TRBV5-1,TGCGCCAGCAGCTTACGATCGACTAGCGGGAGGTTCCCCAACAATGAGCAGTTCTTC,CASSLRSTSGRFPNNEQFF
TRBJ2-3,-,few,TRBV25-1,TGTGCCAGCAGTGAGTCCGGCAGAACAGATACGCAGTATTTT,CASSESGRTDTQYF
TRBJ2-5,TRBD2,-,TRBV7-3,TGTGCCAGCAGCTGGGCGGGGGGCCGAGCAGAGACCCAGTACTTC,CASSWAGGRAETQYF
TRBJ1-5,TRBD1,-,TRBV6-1,TGTGCCAGCAGTGGACAATACAGGGGAACGGAGCCCCAGCATTTT,CASSGQYRGTEPQHF
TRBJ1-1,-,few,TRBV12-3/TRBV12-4,TGTGCCAGCAGTTGGCCCTCCTTT,CASSWPSF
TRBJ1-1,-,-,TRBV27,TGTGCCAGCAGTTTGTCTGTGCGGACTGAAGCTTTCTTT,CASSLSVRTEAFF
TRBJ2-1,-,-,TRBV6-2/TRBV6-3,TGTGCCAGCAATTCAGGGAATGAGCAGTTCTTC,CASNSGNEQFF
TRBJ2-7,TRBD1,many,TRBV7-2,TGTGCCAGCAGCTTGGGACAGTACTACGAGCAGTACTTC,CASSLGQYYEQYF
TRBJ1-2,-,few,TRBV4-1,TGCGCCAGCAGCCAACCGGCCCGGACAACCGATGGCTACACCTTC,CASSQPARTTDGYTF
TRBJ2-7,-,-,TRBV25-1,TGTGCCAGCAGTGAATTCGGGGGCGCAGCCTACGAGCAGTACTTC,CASSEFGGAAYEQYF
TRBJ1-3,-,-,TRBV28,TGTGCCAGCAGTTTAGGAAGGGGCAACTCTGGAAACACCATATATTTT,CASSLGRGNSGNTIYF
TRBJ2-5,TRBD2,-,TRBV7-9,TGTGCCAGCAGCCCTCCTATGCGGGGGAGCAAGACCCAGTACTTC,CASSPPMRGSKTQYF
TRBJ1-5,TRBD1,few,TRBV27,TGTGCCAGCAGTGGGACAGGGCGTTATCAGCCCCAGCATTTT,CASSGTGRYQPQHF
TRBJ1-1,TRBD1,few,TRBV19,TGTGCCAGTAGTTGGGACAGGGAAAACACTGAAGCTTTCTTT,CASSWDRENTEAFF
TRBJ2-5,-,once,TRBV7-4,TGTGCCAGCAGCGGCCGGGACACTCAAGAGACCCAGTACTTC,CASSGRDTQETQYF
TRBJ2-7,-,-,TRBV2,TGTGCCAGCAGTGAAGCGCTAACAGGGACCCTCTACGAGCAGTACTTC,CASSEALTGTLYEQYF
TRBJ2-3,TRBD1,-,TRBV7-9,TGTGCCAGCAGCTTAGGTTCCACAGGGGCTAGCACAGATACGCAGTATTTT,CASSLGSTGASTDTQYF
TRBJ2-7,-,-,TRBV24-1,TGTGCCACCAGTGATTCTCGACAGTCCTACGAGCAGTACTTC,CATSDSRQSYEQYF
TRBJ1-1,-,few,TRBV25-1,TGTGCCAGCAGTGAATTAGGTCAAAGAGAGAACACTGAAGCTTTCTTT,CASSELGQRENTEAFF
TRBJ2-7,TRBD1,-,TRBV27,TGTGCCAGCAGTCCTCGTGACAGGGCCTTCACCTCCTACGAGCAGTACTTC,CASSPRDRAFTSYEQYF
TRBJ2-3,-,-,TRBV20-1,TGCAGTGCTAGGACGGACGGGGTCTTAAGCACAGATACGCAGTATTTT,CSARTDGVLSTDTQYF
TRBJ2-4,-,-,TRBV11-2,TGTGCCAGCAGCAAGGTCAGCCTGAGGAACAAAAACATTCAGTACTTC,CASSKVSLRNKNIQYF
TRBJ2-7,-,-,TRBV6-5,TGTGCCAGCAGTCACTCGGAGGGGCCCGAGCAGTACTTC,CASSHSEGPEQYF